The 16 T cell receptor beta chains reported below all come from one sample, sequenced in a study of CD8 T cells in ankylosing spondylitis. TCRdb passed the 5' RACE reads through MiXCR, listing each CDR3 protein once. The sample gives about 33,000 distinct CDR3 sequences, 9.5% to 11% of which show up once; 20% to 25% is in the top ten. The sequenced material came from synovial fluid, either unsorted or a sorted T cell fraction (not recorded which). Every receptor here comes from a male donor with ankylosing spondylitis.

This chain links TRBV5-5 with TRBJ2-5; D possibly corresponds to TRBD2 (5 bases). Between the trimmed V and J ends, which lost 4 bases and 5 bases, there was a span of 15 bases. The CDR3 runs to 14 residues. The germline V gene encodes CDR1 SGHKS and CDR2 YYEKEE (reference sequence). Here the CDR3 DNA reads TGTGCCAGCAGCGACCTCTGGGGAGCGGAGACCCAGTACTTC. Translated: CASSDLWGAETQYF.

This clonotype has a handful of counts. V gene TRBV20-1 combines with J gene TRBJ2-3; D not certain. Germline V gene lookup returns CDR1 DFQATT and CDR2 SNEGSKA (reference sequence). The CDR3 totals 14 residues. The V end was cut by 0 bases, the J end by 2 bases, with 9 bases between. The CDR3 nucleotides are TGCAGTGCTAGAGATTCGGGTTCCACAGATACGCAGTATTTT. Protein sequence: CSARDSGSTDTQYF.

The V and J genes are TRBV7-9 and TRBJ2-5; 8 bases map to TRBD1. Germline V gene lookup returns CDR1 SEHNR and CDR2 FQNEAQ (reference sequence). This CDR3 is built from 15 residues. The ends lost 5 bases at V and 5 bases at J; junction bases unmatched: 10. The CDR3 sequence: CASSQRVQGAETQYF. The CDR3 nucleotides are TGTGCCAGCAGCCAGCGGGTTCAGGGGGCCGAGACCCAGTACTTC.

The V call is TRBV19, the J call TRBJ2-3; the match to TRBD2 covers 10 bases. Germline V lookup: CDR1 LNHDA, CDR2 SQIVND (reference sequence). The CDR3 is 15 amino acids. Trimming removed 5 bases from V and 2 bases from J; junction bases left unmatched: 4. The CDR3 coding sequence is TGTGCCAGTAGTCTGACTAGCGGGCACACAGATACGCAGTATTTT. This translates into CASSLTSGHTDTQYF. The complete variable domain, with remaining parts taken from reference TRBV19 and TRBJ2-3, reads DGGITQSPKYLFRKEGQNVTLSCEQNLNHDAMYWYRQDPGQGLRLIYYSQIVNDFQKGDIAEGYSVSREKKESFPLTVTSAQKNPTAFYLCASSLTSGHTDTQYFGPGTRLTVL.

At least ten counts were recorded for this clonotype. The chain links TRBV27 to TRBJ1-5, with 8 bases fitting TRBD1. The CDR3 is made up of 15 amino acids. V lost 5 bases to trimming and J lost 6 bases; unmatched junction nucleotides: 9. Germline V gives CDR1 MNHEY, CDR2 SMNVEV (reference sequence). The CDR3 region has the DNA TGTGCCAGCAGTAAGACAGGGGCGAGGGGTCAGCCCCAGCATTTT. Translated: CASSKTGARGQPQHF.

This clonotype occurred many times. The CDR3 DNA sequence: TGCGCCAGCAGCTTGGGACTAAACCAAGAGACCCAGTACTTC. Its translation: CASSLGLNQETQYF. The V and J genes are TRBV5-1 and TRBJ2-5; tentatively, D is TRBD2 (5 bases). Germline values: CDR1 SGHRS, CDR2 YFSETQ. Trimming removed 0 bases from V and 0 bases from J, with 6 bases in between. This CDR3 comprises 14 residues.

This clonotype was recorded at least ten times. CDR3 sequence (DNA): TGTGCCAGCAGCGTCGGCCAGGGTCGGTACAATGAGCAGTTCTTC. It translates to CASSVGQGRYNEQFF. The V gene is TRBV9, the J gene TRBJ2-1; perhaps TRBD1 as D (5 bases). The CDR3 is 15 amino acids. Germline CDR1 is SGDLS and CDR2 is YYNGEE. Trimming removed 2 bases at V and 4 bases at J, with 13 bases between.

The gene calls are TRBV2 and TRBJ1-3; unclear D gene. Germline V gives CDR1 SNHLY, CDR2 FYNNEI. Trimming took off 2 bases at V and 0 bases at J, with 8 bases between the two ends. CDR3 length equals 15 residues. Here the CDR3 DNA reads TGTGCCAGCAGTGAACATCTCCTCTCTGGAAACACCATATATTTT. Translation: CASSEHLLSGNTIYF.

The table lists this clonotype with many counts. The rearrangement links TRBV20-1 to TRBJ2-1, with a tentative D call TRBD2 (6 bases). Germline CDR1 DFQATT, CDR2 SNEGSKA (reference sequence). The CDR3 has 14 amino acids. V lost 3 bases to trimming and J lost 0 bases, with 9 bases between them. CDR3 nucleotide sequence: TGCAGTGCTAGCGGGAGCCCCTCCTACAATGAGCAGTTCTTC. It encodes CSASGSPSYNEQFF.

This chain connects TRBV2 to TRBJ1-2, with TRBD1 matching over 7 bases. Per the germline V gene, CDR1 is SNHLY and CDR2 is FYNNEI. The trim removed 4 bases at V and 8 bases at J, leaving 13 bases unmatched. The CDR3 spans 15 residues. In nucleotides, the CDR3 is TGTGCCAGCAGTGGTTTCCGGGACAGAGAGTACGGCTACACCTTC. As protein: CASSGFRDREYGYTF.

This clonotype was counted between two and nine times. The CDR3 DNA is TGTGCCAGCAGTGAACTATTGGAGACCCAGTACTTC. As protein: CASSELLETQYF. This rearrangement joins TRBV6-1 to TRBJ2-5; the D is unclear. The germline V gene encodes CDR1 MNHNS and CDR2 SASEGT. This CDR3 has 12 residues. Trimming cost V 2 bases and J 5 bases, with 6 bases left between them.

This clonotype has only a few counts. The chain combines TRBV28 with TRBJ1-1; TRBD1 is a possible D gene (6 bases). V was cut by 5 bases and J by 5 bases, with 18 bases left in between. This CDR3 comprises 15 residues. The germline gives CDR1 MDHEN, CDR2 SYDVKM. CDR3 protein: CASSRPGGQETEAFF. DNA of the CDR3: TGTGCCAGCAGTAGGCCCGGGGGGCAGGAGACTGAAGCTTTCTTT.

V gene TRBV13 combines with J gene TRBJ2-4, with D perhaps matching TRBD2 (6 bases). CDR1 is PRHDT and CDR2 is FYEKMQ in the germline V gene (reference sequence). This CDR3 region has 14 residues. V was pared by 2 bases and J by 3 bases, with 8 bases between. The CDR3 reads CASSLPEGKNIQYF. CDR3 in DNA: TGTGCCAGCAGCTTACCGGAGGGCAAAAACATTCAGTACTTC.

This clonotype was observed a handful of times. The chain employs TRBV25-1 and TRBJ2-3; 9 bases fit TRBD2. This CDR3 spans 16 amino acids. Germline V lookup: CDR1 MGHDK, CDR2 SYGVNS. V dropped 6 bases and J dropped 1; count of bases not matched to a gene: 8. The CDR3 coding sequence is TGTGCCAGCAGCGGAAGGACTAGCGATCGCACAGATACGCAGTATTTT. It codes for CASSGRTSDRTDTQYF.

At least ten counts were recorded for this clonotype. The V call is TRBV7-2, the J call TRBJ2-1, with D perhaps matching TRBD1 or TRBD2 (5 bases each). Trimming pared 3 bases from V and 10 bases from J, leaving 22 bases between. The length of the CDR3 is 16 residues. Germline CDR1 SGHTA, CDR2 FQGNSA. The CDR3 sequence is CASSFVIGESYVEQFF. CDR3 sequence (DNA): TGTGCCAGCAGCTTCGTTATAGGGGAGTCGTATGTCGAGCAGTTCTTC.

The V call is TRBV7-2, the J call TRBJ2-1; D is possibly TRBD2 (6 bases). This CDR3 spans 17 amino acids. V shed 5 bases and J shed 2 bases, with 19 bases lying between them. Germline CDR1 and CDR2: SGHTA and FQGNSA. The CDR3: CASSLTSGGGAYNEQFF. DNA for the CDR3: TGTGCCAGCAGCCTCACCTCCGGCGGAGGGGCCTACAATGAGCAGTTCTTC.